Shown below are 27 T cell receptor beta chains from a single sample sequenced in a study of blood T cell repertoires in COVID-19. Generated by immunoSEQ multiplex PCR, the TCRdb table keeps only in-frame clones and is missing some. Of 200,000 or so clones in the sample, roughly nine tenths are singletons; the top ten hold 0.75% to 0.9%. Sequenced input: peripheral blood. The receptors come from a woman between 65 and 79 years old with acute or convalescent COVID-19.

This clone was seen a few times. The genes are TRBV4-1 and TRBJ1-5; possible D gene TRBD1, 6 bases. The CDR3 covers 14 residues. With 4 bases removed from V and 11 bases from J, the gap between germline ends came to 18 bases. The germline CDR1 and CDR2 sequences are MGHRA and YSYEKL. The CDR3, as DNA: TGCGCCAGCAGCCGCTATGCGGGGGCCGCGGCCCAGCATTTT. Protein: CASSRYAGAAAQHF.

The CDR3 DNA follows: TGTGCCACCAGCACCGGGAGAGCCCGAGAGACCCAGTACTTC. Translating it yields CATSTGRARETQYF. The chain combines TRBV15 with TRBJ2-5; perhaps TRBD2 as D (6 bases). Trimming shortened V by 4 bases and J by 4 bases, and 13 bases separated the two germline ends. The CDR3 length is 14 residues. In germline, CDR1 is LNHNV, CDR2 YYDKDF (reference sequence).

This chain connects TRBV24-1 to TRBJ1-5; D not certain. The CDR3 covers 16 residues. The germline gives CDR1 KGHDR, CDR2 SFDVKD. With 3 bases removed from V and 3 bases from J, the gap between germline ends came to 14 bases. The CDR3 DNA reads as TGTGCCACCAGTGATCCCCGGGAGGGTGACAATCAGCCCCAGCATTTT. Protein product: CATSDPREGDNQPQHF.

The rearrangement links TRBV5-6 to TRBJ2-2; 9 positions agree with TRBD1. Unmatched junction bases numbered 7, after V lost 6 bases and J lost 4 bases. The CDR3 loop spans 15 amino acids. Per the germline V gene, CDR1 is SGHDT and CDR2 is YYEEEE. The CDR3 reads CASKGQGVSTGELFF. In DNA, the CDR3 is TGTGCCAGCAAGGGACAGGGCGTAAGCACCGGGGAGCTGTTTTTT.

J is TRBJ2-4 and V is TRBV5-6, with D possibly TRBD1 on 5 matching bases. V was trimmed by 2 bases and J by 3 bases, leaving 12 bases between them. The CDR3 runs 15 residues. Germline V gives CDR1 SGHDT, CDR2 YYEEEE. CDR3 nucleotide sequence: TGTGCCAGCAGCTTTAGGGGCCTGGGCAAAAACATTCAGTACTTC. Translation gives CASSFRGLGKNIQYF.

This chain joins TRBV5-4 and TRBJ1-2; TRBD1 is a possible D gene (6 bases). The CDR3 totals 15 residues. CDR1 SGHNT and CDR2 YYREEE come from the germline V gene (reference sequence). Trimming left V 2 bases short and J 4 bases short, with 15 bases between. CDR3 sequence: CASSLEGVSGYGYTF. CDR3 nucleotide sequence: TGTGCCAGCAGCTTAGAGGGGGTTTCCGGCTATGGCTACACCTTC. Combining the CDR3 with reference TRBV5-4 and TRBJ1-2 gives the whole variable domain ETGVTQSPTHLIKTRGQQVTLRCSSQSGHNTVSWYQQALGQGPQFIFQYYREEENGRGNFPPRFSGLQFPNYSSELNVNALELDDSALYLCASSLEGVSGYGYTFGSGTRLTVV.

The gene calls are TRBV10-3 and TRBJ1-1; D is perhaps TRBD1 (5 bases). V lost 0 bases and J lost 1, with 6 bases in between. Germline values: CDR1 ENHRY, CDR2 SYGVKD. The CDR3 totals 14 residues. The CDR3 loop reads CAISESGGNTEAFF. In DNA, the CDR3 is TGTGCCATCAGTGAGTCGGGGGGGAACACTGAAGCTTTCTTT.

J is TRBJ1-3 and V is TRBV5-1; TRBD1 matches 7 bases. J was trimmed by 2 bases and V by 0 bases; bases with no gene match: 5. The CDR3 is made up of 16 amino acids. Germline CDR1 SGHRS, CDR2 YFSETQ. As DNA, the CDR3 is TGCGCCAGCAGCTTGGGACCCACAGGGGCTGGAAACACCATATATTTT. It is translated as CASSLGPTGAGNTIYF.

This chain links TRBV5-8 with TRBJ1-5; 9 bases agree with TRBD1. Germline V CDR1 and CDR2: SGHTS, YDEGEE. The length of the CDR3 is 14 residues. J was trimmed by 4 bases and V by 2 bases; bases with no gene match: 1. The CDR3 reads CASSFGQGNQPQHF. DNA for the CDR3: TGTGCCAGCAGCTTCGGACAGGGGAATCAGCCCCAGCATTTT.

V and J are TRBV7-2 and TRBJ2-1; 13 bases agree with TRBD2. This CDR3 is 17 amino acids long. The J segment lost 0 bases and the V segment lost 5 bases, leaving 4 bases of the junction unmatched. Germline V CDR1 and CDR2: SGHTA, FQGNSA. CDR3: CASSRWTSGSSYNEQFF. CDR3 sequence (DNA): TGTGCCAGCAGCAGGTGGACTAGCGGGAGCTCCTACAATGAGCAGTTCTTC.

This chain joins TRBV19 and TRBJ2-1; possible D gene TRBD2, 6 bases. The CDR3 extends over 14 amino acids. Trimming took 3 bases from V and 7 from J, leaving 13 bases between them. Per germline, CDR1 LNHDA and CDR2 SQIVND (reference sequence). Here the CDR3 DNA reads TGTGCCAGTAGTATGGAGGGGCGCCTTAATGAGCAGTTCTTC. Translated: CASSMEGRLNEQFF.

The gene calls are TRBV7-9 and TRBJ1-5; no firm D call. The CDR3 has 16 amino acids. V was cut by 2 bases and J by 4 bases, with 15 bases left in between. Germline assignment: CDR1 SEHNR and CDR2 FQNEAQ (reference sequence). CDR3: CASSLISDGGNQPQHF. The CDR3 DNA reads TGTGCCAGCAGCTTAATATCTGATGGAGGGAATCAGCCCCAGCATTTT.

This clone is a singleton in its sample. The gene calls are TRBV5-1 and TRBJ1-5; D remains ambiguous. V lost 0 bases to trimming and J lost 0 bases, with 10 bases between them. Germline loops: CDR1 SGHRS, CDR2 YFSETQ. CDR3 size: 16 residues. The CDR3 DNA follows: TGCGCCAGCAGCTTGGAAGGCGGCAATAGCAATCAGCCCCAGCATTTT. Its translation is CASSLEGGNSNQPQHF.

J is TRBJ2-3 and V is TRBV25-1, with 7 positions matching TRBD1. The CDR3 is 17 residues long. Germline V gives CDR1 MGHDK, CDR2 SYGVNS. V was pared by 4 bases and J by 2 bases, with 12 bases of the junction left unmatched. The CDR3 spells CASSVPSTGLTTDTQYF. The CDR3 DNA sequence: TGTGCCAGCAGTGTCCCCTCGACAGGGCTCACCACAGATACGCAGTATTTT. Full variable domain (remainder filled in from reference TRBV25-1 and TRBJ2-3): EADIYQTPRYLVIGTGKKITLECSQTMGHDKMYWYQQDPGMELHLIHYSYGVNSTEKGDLSSESTVSRIRTEHFPLTLESARPSHTSQYLCASSVPSTGLTTDTQYFGPGTRLTVL.

This chain links TRBV6-5 with TRBJ1-1; D gene ambiguous. This CDR3 is built from 13 residues. Looked up from germline, CDR1 is MNHEY and CDR2 is SVGAGI. The V end lost 8 bases, the J end lost 8 bases, and 18 bases lay between the germline ends. CDR3 sequence: CASGQTPIREAFF. The DNA of the CDR3 is TGTGCCAGCGGTCAGACACCAATTAGAGAAGCTTTCTTT.

The genes are TRBV10-2 and TRBJ1-1, with D possibly TRBD1 on 5 matching bases. Trimming cost V 10 bases and J 4 bases, with 10 bases left between them. Per germline, CDR1 WSHSY and CDR2 SAAADI. The CDR3 runs to 11 residues. The CDR3 here is CATVRGTEAFF. Here the CDR3 DNA reads TGCGCCACGGTAAGGGGCACTGAAGCTTTCTTT.

The chain joins TRBV6-1 to TRBJ1-1; perhaps TRBD1 as D (5 bases). The germline V gene encodes CDR1 MNHNS and CDR2 SASEGT. V was clipped by 0 bases and J by 13 bases, with 15 bases between them. The CDR3 consists of 13 residues. The CDR3 sequence is CASSEAGGEFGFF. The CDR3 DNA follows: TGTGCCAGCAGTGAAGCGGGGGGAGAATTTGGTTTCTTT.

The CDR3 region has the DNA TGTGCCAGCAGCCTCTCAGCGGGAGGGCCTTCCTACAATGAGCAGTTCTTC. This encodes CASSLSAGGPSYNEQFF. V is TRBV4-2 and J is TRBJ2-1, with 10 bases matching TRBD2. V shed 4 bases and J 1 base; nucleotides not matched to a gene: 7. The CDR3 runs to 17 residues. Germline assignment: CDR1 LGHNA and CDR2 YNFKEQ.

This chain uses TRBV12-3 or TRBV12-4 with TRBJ1-1; possible D gene TRBD1, 6 bases. CDR3 size: 12 residues. V was cut by 5 bases and J by 3 bases, with 7 bases left in between. CDR3: CASSRGYTEAFF. As DNA, the CDR3 is TGTGCCAGCAGTAGGGGGTACACTGAAGCTTTCTTT.

A remark on this clone: Other DNA sequences in the sample encode the same CDR3. CDR3 residues: CASSLGGPGELFF. The DNA for the CDR3 is TGCGCCAGCAGCTTGGGTGGGCCCGGGGAGCTGTTTTTT. This chain joins TRBV5-1 and TRBJ2-2; D not resolved. CDR3 length: 13 amino acids. CDR1 and CDR2 (germline): SGHRS, YFSETQ. V gave up 0 bases and J gave up 6 bases, with 6 bases separating them.

This chain joins TRBV5-1 and TRBJ2-3; a weak D match, TRBD1 (5 bases). Between the trimmed V and J ends, which lost 2 bases and 6 bases, there was a span of 7 bases. Looked up from germline, CDR1 is SGHRS and CDR2 is YFSETQ. CDR3 length: 12 residues. The chain's CDR3 is CASSFPGDTQYF. CDR3 DNA sequence: TGCGCCAGCAGCTTCCCAGGGGATACGCAGTATTTT. The complete variable domain, with remaining parts taken from reference TRBV5-1 and TRBJ2-3, reads KAGVTQTPRYLIKTRGQQVTLSCSPISGHRSVSWYQQTPGQGLQFLFEYFSETQRNKGNFPGRFSGRQFSNSRSEMNVSTLELGDSALYLCASSFPGDTQYFGPGTRLTVL.

This clone was detected once. This chain links TRBV9 with TRBJ1-2; D possibly corresponds to TRBD1 (6 bases). The V end was cut by 1 base, the J end by 6 bases, with 10 bases between. The CDR3 has 13 residues. Germline V lookup: CDR1 SGDLS, CDR2 YYNGEE. DNA for the CDR3: TGTGCCAGCAGCGTAAGCAGGGGTGATGGCTACACCTTC. Protein sequence: CASSVSRGDGYTF.

The rearrangement links TRBV2 to TRBJ1-1, with TRBD1 as a possible D gene (6 bases). The V and J ends lost 8 bases and 7 bases respectively, with 14 bases between them. The CDR3 contains 12 residues. Germline V gives CDR1 SNHLY, CDR2 FYNNEI. CDR3 in amino acids: CASGADRIEAFF. The CDR3 DNA reads TGTGCCAGCGGGGCCGACAGGATTGAAGCTTTCTTT.

The chain joins TRBV4-2 to TRBJ1-4, with no clear D. The germline V and J ends were trimmed by 4 bases and 3 bases, with 12 bases remaining between them. Germline CDR1 reads LGHNA; CDR2 reads YNFKEQ. This CDR3 is built from 15 residues. CDR3 nucleotide sequence: TGTGCCAGCAGCCGATTCCCGGGTTCTAATGAAAAACTGTTTTTT. Its translation is CASSRFPGSNEKLFF.

The J gene is TRBJ2-7, the V gene TRBV6-5; 9 nucleotides line up with TRBD2. This CDR3 is built from 15 residues. Looked up from germline, CDR1 is MNHEY and CDR2 is SVGAGI. The V gene end was trimmed by 6 bases and the J gene end by 0 bases; junction bases not matched to a gene: 6. The CDR3 reads CASRARSGSSYEQYF. DNA for the CDR3: TGTGCCAGCAGGGCCCGTAGCGGGAGCTCCTACGAGCAGTACTTC.

The chain has TRBV19 and TRBJ1-1; D is undetermined. CDR3 length: 14 amino acids. Germline V CDR1 and CDR2: LNHDA, SQIVND (reference sequence). Trimming pared 1 base from V and 4 bases from J, leaving 10 bases between. CDR3 in amino acids: CASSIVAGLTEAFF. CDR3 DNA sequence: TGTGCCAGTAGTATAGTTGCAGGACTCACTGAAGCTTTCTTT.

This CDR3 reads CASSLDLTGETEAFF. The DNA of the CDR3 is TGTGCCAGCAGCTTAGACTTGACAGGGGAAACTGAAGCTTTCTTT. The chain employs TRBV11-3 and TRBJ1-1, with TRBD1 identical over 8 bases. The CDR3 sequence is 15 residues long. CDR1 is SGHNT, CDR2 YENEEA, per germline. Trimming at V came to 0 bases and at J to 5 bases, leaving 5 bases not matched to a gene.